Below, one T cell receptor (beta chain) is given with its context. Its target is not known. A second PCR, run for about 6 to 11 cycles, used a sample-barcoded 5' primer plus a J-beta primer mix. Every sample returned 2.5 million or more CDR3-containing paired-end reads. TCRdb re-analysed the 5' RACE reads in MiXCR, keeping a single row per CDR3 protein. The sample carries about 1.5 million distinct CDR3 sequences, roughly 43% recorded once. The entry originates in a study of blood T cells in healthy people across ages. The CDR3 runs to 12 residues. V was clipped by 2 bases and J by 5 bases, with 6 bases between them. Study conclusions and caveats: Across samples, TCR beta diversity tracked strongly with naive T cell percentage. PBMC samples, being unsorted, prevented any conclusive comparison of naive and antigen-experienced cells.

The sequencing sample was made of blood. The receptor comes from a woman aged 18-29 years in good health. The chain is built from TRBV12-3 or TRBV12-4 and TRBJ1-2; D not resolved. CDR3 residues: CASSLNQYGYTF. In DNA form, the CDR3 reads TGTGCCAGCAGTTTAAACCAGTATGGCTACACCTTC.